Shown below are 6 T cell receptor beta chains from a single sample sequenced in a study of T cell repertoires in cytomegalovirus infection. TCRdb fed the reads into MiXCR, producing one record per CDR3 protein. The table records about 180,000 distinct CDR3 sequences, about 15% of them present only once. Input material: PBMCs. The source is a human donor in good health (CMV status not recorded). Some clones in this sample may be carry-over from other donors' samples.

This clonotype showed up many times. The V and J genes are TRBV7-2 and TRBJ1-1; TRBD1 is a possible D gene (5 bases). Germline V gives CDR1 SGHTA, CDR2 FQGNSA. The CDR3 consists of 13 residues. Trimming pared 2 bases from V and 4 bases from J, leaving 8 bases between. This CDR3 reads CASSLLRGTEAFF. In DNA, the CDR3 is TGTGCCAGCAGCTTATTGAGGGGCACTGAAGCTTTCTTT.

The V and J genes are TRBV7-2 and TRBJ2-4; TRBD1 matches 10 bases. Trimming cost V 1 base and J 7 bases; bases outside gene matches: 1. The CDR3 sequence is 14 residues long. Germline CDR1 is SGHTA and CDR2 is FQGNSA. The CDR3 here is CASSLGTGGNIQYF. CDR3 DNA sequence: TGTGCCAGCAGCTTAGGGACAGGGGGGAACATTCAGTACTTC.

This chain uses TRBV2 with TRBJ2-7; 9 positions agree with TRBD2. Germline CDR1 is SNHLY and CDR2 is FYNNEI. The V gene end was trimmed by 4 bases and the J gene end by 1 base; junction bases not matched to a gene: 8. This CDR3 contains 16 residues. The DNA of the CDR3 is TGTGCCAGCAGTGTAGCGCTAGCGGGGCCATCCTACGAGCAGTACTTC. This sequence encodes CASSVALAGPSYEQYF.

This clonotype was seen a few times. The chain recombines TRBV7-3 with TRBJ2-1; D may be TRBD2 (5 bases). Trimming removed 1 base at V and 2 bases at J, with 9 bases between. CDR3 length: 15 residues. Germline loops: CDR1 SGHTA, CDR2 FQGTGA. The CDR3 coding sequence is TGTGCCAGCAGCTTAAATCGAGGGACCTACAATGAGCAGTTCTTC. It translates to CASSLNRGTYNEQFF.

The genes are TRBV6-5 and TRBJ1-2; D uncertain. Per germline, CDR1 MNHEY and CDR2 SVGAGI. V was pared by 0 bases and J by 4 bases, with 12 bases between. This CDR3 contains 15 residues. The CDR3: CASSYSRTVFYGYTF. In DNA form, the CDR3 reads TGTGCCAGCAGTTACTCACGCACCGTCTTCTATGGCTACACCTTC.

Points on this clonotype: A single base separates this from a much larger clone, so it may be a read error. The chain's CDR3 is CASTAPQGVSRPQHF. CDR3 sequence (DNA): TGTGCCAGCACCGCACCCCAGGGGGTAAGTCGGCCCCAGCATTTT. The rearrangement uses TRBV28 and TRBJ1-5; 7 bases align to TRBD1. CDR3 size: 15 residues. V shed 7 bases and J 9 bases; nucleotides not matched to a gene: 15. Germline V gene sequence: CDR1 MDHEN, CDR2 SYDVKM.